The 17 T cell receptor beta chains reported below all come from one sample, sequenced in a study of blood T cell repertoires in COVID-19. TCRdb keeps only in-frame clones here, not all; method: immunoSEQ multiplex PCR. The table shows nearly 250,000 clones, with almost 85% occurring only once. Sample: PBMCs or T cells enriched from blood (not recorded which). These receptor sequences come from a woman aged 50 to 65 with acute COVID-19.

A single count supports this clone. CDR3 coding DNA: TGCAGCGTTGACGACAGGTCTAACTATGGCTACACCTTC. This sequence encodes CSVDDRSNYGYTF. V usage is TRBV29-1 and J usage is TRBJ1-2; D is possibly TRBD1 (6 bases). Germline V CDR1 and CDR2: SQVTM, ANQGSEA. Between the trimmed V and J ends, which lost 3 bases and 0 bases, there was a span of 8 bases. The CDR3 consists of 13 residues.

The chain recombines TRBV4-1 with TRBJ2-7; weak D call: TRBD2 (7 bases). In germline, CDR1 is MGHRA, CDR2 YSYEKL. Trimming removed 0 bases at V and 6 bases at J, with 15 bases between. CDR3 length equals 15 residues. The CDR3 sequence: CASSQDFSGGGEQYF. The CDR3, as DNA: TGCGCCAGCAGCCAAGATTTTTCGGGGGGCGGCGAGCAGTACTTC.

The chain couples TRBV24-1 to TRBJ1-5, with 8 positions matching TRBD1. The CDR3 sequence is 17 residues long. The germline V gene encodes CDR1 KGHDR and CDR2 SFDVKD. J gave up 7 bases and V 4 bases, and 14 bases lay outside the gene matches. DNA of the CDR3: TGTGCCACCAGTGACCCCGGACAGGGCGGTTATAGGCAGCCCCAGCATTTT. It translates to CATSDPGQGGYRQPQHF.

V is TRBV7-2 and J is TRBJ2-3, with 8 bases identical to TRBD2. The V gene end was trimmed by 1 base and the J gene end by 5 bases; junction bases not matched to a gene: 14. The CDR3 consists of 18 residues. Per germline, CDR1 SGHTA and CDR2 FQGNSA. The CDR3: CASSLGPPSGGLVDTQYF. The CDR3 nucleotides read TGTGCCAGCAGCTTAGGCCCCCCATCGGGGGGGCTGGTAGATACGCAGTATTTT. Drawing the rest from reference TRBV7-2 and TRBJ2-3, the complete variable domain is GAGVSQSPSNKVTEKGKDVELRCDPISGHTALYWYRQSLGQGLEFLIYFQGNSAPDKSGLPSDRFSAERTGGSVSTLTIQRTQQEDSAVYLCASSLGPPSGGLVDTQYFGPGTRLTVL.

V gene TRBV5-1 combines with J gene TRBJ2-7; D call uncertain. The germline V gene has CDR1 SGHRS and CDR2 YFSETQ. V shed 5 bases and J shed 4 bases, with 16 bases lying between them. CDR3 size: 14 residues. As DNA, the CDR3 is TGCGCCAGCAGGAATCAGCCAGGCACTTACGAGCAGTACTTC. Protein product: CASRNQPGTYEQYF. Looking up the rest from reference TRBV5-1 and TRBJ2-7 gives the full variable domain: KAGVTQTPRYLIKTRGQQVTLSCSPISGHRSVSWYQQTPGQGLQFLFEYFSETQRNKGNFPGRFSGRQFSNSRSEMNVSTLELGDSALYLCASRNQPGTYEQYFGPGTRLTVT.

The CDR3, as DNA: TGTGCCAGCAGTCGAACCGGGACAGGGGACGAAAAACTGTTTTTT. It codes for CASSRTGTGDEKLFF. The J gene is TRBJ1-4, the V gene TRBV9, with 10 nucleotides matching TRBD1. CDR1 is SGDLS, CDR2 YYNGEE, per germline. Trimming at V came to 5 bases and at J to 8 bases, leaving 9 bases not matched to a gene. This CDR3 is built from 15 residues.

This chain joins TRBV4-2 and TRBJ1-6; the match to TRBD1 covers 8 bases. The germline V gene has CDR1 LGHNA and CDR2 YNFKEQ. V lost 0 bases and J lost 4; bases outside the gene matches: 8. The CDR3 runs 18 residues. The CDR3 DNA reads as TGTGCCAGCAGCCAAGATCCGGCCGGACAGGGATATAATTCACCCCTCCACTTT. Translated: CASSQDPAGQGYNSPLHF.

This clone occurred once. The chain employs TRBV10-3 and TRBJ2-7; D might be TRBD1 (6 bases). Germline CDR1 and CDR2: ENHRY and SYGVKD. The CDR3 is made up of 11 amino acids. V was cut by 6 bases and J by 4 bases, with 7 bases left in between. CDR3 in amino acids: CAISDRYEQYF. Here the CDR3 DNA reads TGTGCCATCAGCGACAGGTACGAGCAGTACTTC.

The chain links TRBV7-2 to TRBJ2-1; 10 bases fit TRBD2. Germline CDR1 reads SGHTA; CDR2 reads FQGNSA. The CDR3 covers 15 residues. The V and J ends lost 1 base and 10 bases, in that order; junction bases with no gene match: 7. The DNA of the CDR3 is TGTGCCAGCAGCTTAGGAGCGGGGGGGCCGCGGGAGCAGTTCTTC. Translating it yields CASSLGAGGPREQFF.

The chain joins TRBV29-1 to TRBJ2-2; TRBD2 aligns across 12 bases. The CDR3 consists of 14 residues. With 7 bases clipped from V and 7 bases from J, the junction kept 7 bases outside the gene matches. Germline V CDR1 and CDR2: SQVTM, ANQGSEA. CDR3 amino acids: CSASGGAKGGELFF. The DNA of the CDR3 is TGCAGCGCTAGCGGGGGGGCAAAGGGCGGGGAGCTGTTTTTT.

The chain couples TRBV5-1 to TRBJ2-7; 8 bases map to TRBD2. Germline-derived CDR1 and CDR2 are SGHRS and YFSETQ. Trimming at V came to 7 bases and at J to 6 bases, leaving 3 bases not matched to a gene. The CDR3 is 11 residues long. The CDR3 protein is CASREGGEQYF. The CDR3 bases are TGCGCCAGCCGGGAGGGAGGCGAGCAGTACTTC.

This chain links TRBV30 with TRBJ1-2; 7 nucleotides agree with TRBD1. Germline V gene lookup returns CDR1 GTSNPN and CDR2 SVGIG (reference sequence). This CDR3 comprises 15 residues. V lost 0 bases to trimming and J lost 4 bases; unmatched junction nucleotides: 8. The CDR3 region is CAWSVIPGQVYGYTF. In nucleotides, the CDR3 is TGTGCCTGGAGTGTAATCCCCGGACAGGTCTATGGCTACACCTTC. Using reference TRBV30 and TRBJ1-2 for the parts outside the CDR3, the full variable domain is SQTIHQWPATLVQPVGSPLSLECTVEGTSNPNLYWYRQAAGRGLQLLFYSVGIGQISSEVPQNLSASRPQDRQFILSSKKLLLSDSGFYLCAWSVIPGQVYGYTFGSGTRLTVV.

This clone was seen a single time. The gene calls are TRBV10-2 and TRBJ2-7; D unclear. V was pared by 4 bases and J by 7 bases, with 14 bases between. Germline-derived CDR1 and CDR2 are WSHSY and SAAADI. This CDR3 has 13 residues. In nucleotides, the CDR3 is TGCGCCAGCAGTGGAACTCTAACGGGTGAGCAGTACTTC. Translating it yields CASSGTLTGEQYF.

V usage is TRBV6-5 and J usage is TRBJ1-2, with 9 bases fitting TRBD1. The CDR3 has 16 residues. With 2 bases clipped from V and 4 bases from J, the junction kept 8 bases outside the gene matches. CDR1 and CDR2 from the germline V gene are MNHEY and SVGAGI. The CDR3 DNA follows: TGTGCCAGCAGTTACCTACAGGGGGCGAAGATCTATGGCTACACCTTC. This translates into CASSYLQGAKIYGYTF.

The genes are TRBV18 and TRBJ1-5; 7 nucleotides match TRBD1. Germline loops: CDR1 KGHSH, CDR2 LQKENI. The CDR3 has 15 residues. The junction had 5 bases not matched to a gene; V was cut back by 6 bases and J by 0 bases. CDR3 loop: CASSPGQVSNQPQHF. The CDR3 coding sequence is TGTGCCAGCTCCCCTGGACAGGTTAGCAATCAGCCCCAGCATTTT.

CDR3 sequence reads: CASSVAVGGGGEQFF. In nucleotides, the CDR3 is TGTGCCAGCAGCGTAGCGGTGGGGGGCGGGGGTGAGCAGTTCTTC. J is TRBJ2-1 and V is TRBV9, with a tentative D call TRBD2 (7 bases). The CDR3 is 15 residues long. V lost 0 bases and J lost 9, with 16 bases in between. From germline, CDR1 is SGDLS and CDR2 YYNGEE.

This chain connects TRBV7-2 to TRBJ1-3; D ambiguous. V was clipped by 0 bases and J by 0 bases, with 9 bases between them. Germline values: CDR1 SGHTA, CDR2 FQGNSA. This CDR3 is 16 amino acids long. The CDR3 coding sequence is TGTGCCAGCAGCTTAGCGGGCGCAGGCTCTGGAAACACCATATATTTT. Protein: CASSLAGAGSGNTIYF.